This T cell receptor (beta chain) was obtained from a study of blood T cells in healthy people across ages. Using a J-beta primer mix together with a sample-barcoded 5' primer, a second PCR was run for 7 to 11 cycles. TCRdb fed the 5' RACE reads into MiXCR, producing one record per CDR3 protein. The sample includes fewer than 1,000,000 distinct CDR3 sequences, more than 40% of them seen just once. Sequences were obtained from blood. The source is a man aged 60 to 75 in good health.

The CDR3 sequence is CASSPDAGGEKLFF. DNA of the CDR3: TGTGCCAGCAGCCCGGACGCCGGAGGGGAAAAACTGTTTTTT. This rearrangement joins TRBV7-2 to TRBJ1-4; D uncertain. CDR1 and CDR2 (germline): SGHTA, FQGNSA. With 5 bases removed from V and 8 bases from J, the gap between germline ends came to 15 bases. This CDR3 has 14 amino acids.